This passage covers 32 T cell receptor beta chains from one sample sequenced in a study of PD-L1 blockade in urothelial cancer. TCRdb keeps only in-frame clones here, not all; method: immunoSEQ multiplex PCR. The profile shows under 70,000 clones, approximately 91% of them singletons. Stated time point: peripheral blood 6 weeks after treatment start. This material consisted of PBMCs, taken around atezolizumab (anti-PD-L1) treatment. These receptors came from a man aged 55 to 70 with urothelial cancer.

J is TRBJ2-7 and V is TRBV10-2; no clear D. Germline V gene data show CDR1 as WSHSY and CDR2 as SAAADI. V lost 5 bases and J 0 bases, leaving 8 bases between the germline ends. CDR3 size: 13 residues. CDR3 coding DNA: TGCGCCAGCAGTTCTCGGAGCTCCTACGAGCAGTACTTC. Its translation: CASSSRSSYEQYF.

The V and J genes are TRBV29-1 and TRBJ1-3; TRBD1 matches 8 bases. The V segment lost 4 bases and the J segment 3 bases; nucleotides outside the gene matches: 5. The V gene's germline CDR1 is SQVTM and CDR2 ANQGSEA. The CDR3 has 14 amino acids. CDR3 protein: CSVGLRGLGNTIYF. In DNA, the CDR3 is TGCAGCGTTGGGCTCAGGGGGCTTGGAAACACCATATATTTT.

The CDR3 here is CASSQGQSSYNEQFF. CDR3 in DNA: TGCGCCAGCAGCCAAGGACAGAGCTCCTACAATGAGCAGTTCTTC. This chain uses TRBV4-3 with TRBJ2-1; weak D call: TRBD1 (5 bases). In germline, CDR1 is LGHNA, CDR2 YSLEER. The V and J ends lost 1 base and 0 bases respectively, with 7 bases between them. The length of the CDR3 is 15 residues.

CDR3 nucleotides: TGCGCCAGCAGCTGGGGAGACAGGAGTAACACCGGGGAGCTGTTTTTT. This codes for CASSWGDRSNTGELFF. The chain couples TRBV5-1 to TRBJ2-2, with D perhaps matching TRBD1 (6 bases). Between the trimmed V and J ends, which lost 3 bases and 2 bases, there was a span of 14 bases. Germline CDR1 is SGHRS and CDR2 is YFSETQ. The length of the CDR3 is 16 residues.

V and J are TRBV9 and TRBJ1-1; no reliable D call. Germline V gives CDR1 SGDLS, CDR2 YYNGEE. The CDR3 contains 14 residues. Trimming took 4 bases from V and 1 from J, leaving 11 bases between them. CDR3 nucleotide sequence: TGTGCCAGCAGCCCACCCGGGTGGAACACTGAAGCTTTCTTT. Translated, it gives CASSPPGWNTEAFF.

This sequence joins TRBV5-1 and TRBJ1-1; 7 bases agree with TRBD1. The CDR3 runs to 14 residues. V lost 0 bases and J lost 3; bases outside the gene matches: 2. Germline V gene sequence: CDR1 SGHRS, CDR2 YFSETQ. The CDR3 spells CASSLGDRDTEAFF. The CDR3 DNA is TGCGCCAGCAGCTTGGGGGACAGAGACACTGAAGCTTTCTTT.

This rearrangement joins TRBV7-6 to TRBJ1-4; D is possibly TRBD1 (6 bases). Germline loops: CDR1 SGHVS, CDR2 FNYEAQ. V gave up 5 bases and J gave up 4 bases, with 17 bases separating them. The CDR3 extends over 16 amino acids. The CDR3 DNA reads as TGTGCCAGCAGCCTCCTTGGACAGAAAAATAATGAAAAACTGTTTTTT. Encoded protein: CASSLLGQKNNEKLFF.

The chain carries TRBV4-1 and TRBJ2-2; no definite D call. Germline CDR1 is MGHRA and CDR2 is YSYEKL. This CDR3 contains 15 residues. With 1 base removed from V and 4 bases from J, the gap between germline ends came to 10 bases. The CDR3 region is CASSQVAEITGELFF. The CDR3 DNA follows: TGCGCCAGCAGCCAAGTTGCAGAAATCACCGGGGAGCTGTTTTTT.

The chain is built from TRBV4-3 and TRBJ2-5; D possibly corresponds to TRBD2 (6 bases). Trimming removed 3 bases at V and 2 bases at J, with 13 bases between. This CDR3 region has 15 residues. CDR1 and CDR2 from the germline V gene are LGHNA and YSLEER. The CDR3: CASSQEGRGQETQYF. The CDR3 DNA follows: TGCGCCAGCAGCCAGGAGGGCCGGGGTCAAGAGACCCAGTACTTC.

The gene calls are TRBV6-5 and TRBJ1-2; the D gene is possibly TRBD1 (5 bases). Germline CDR1 reads MNHEY; CDR2 reads SVGAGI. V dropped 0 bases and J dropped 5 bases, with 16 bases sitting between them. This CDR3 comprises 16 residues. CDR3 loop: CASSYSSIKGFYGYTF. The CDR3 region has the DNA TGTGCCAGCAGTTACTCGAGTATAAAGGGGTTTTATGGCTACACCTTC.

The J gene is TRBJ1-1, the V gene TRBV7-9, with D perhaps matching TRBD1 (5 bases). This CDR3 comprises 18 residues. The germline V gene has CDR1 SEHNR and CDR2 FQNEAQ (reference sequence). Trimming stripped 5 bases from V and 1 base from J, with 23 bases between. The DNA for the CDR3 is TGTGCCAGCAGCCCCCCGCAGGGTTTTATTTCGAGGAACACTGAAGCTTTCTTT. Its translation: CASSPPQGFISRNTEAFF. Full variable domain (rest looked up from reference TRBV7-9 and TRBJ1-1): DTGVSQNPRHKITKRGQNVTFRCDPISEHNRLYWYRQTLGQGPEFLTYFQNEAQLEKSRLLSDRFSAERPKGSFSTLEIQRTEQGDSAMYLCASSPPQGFISRNTEAFFGQGTRLTVV.

This chain uses TRBV28 with TRBJ2-7, with D perhaps TRBD2 (6 bases). There are 13 residues in the CDR3. CDR1 MDHEN and CDR2 SYDVKM come from the germline V gene. V was shortened by 5 bases and J by 3 bases, with 11 bases between the two germline ends. The CDR3 sequence is CASSGVGGYEQYF. CDR3 bases: TGTGCCAGCAGTGGGGTCGGGGGCTACGAGCAGTACTTC. Together with reference TRBV28 and TRBJ2-7, the CDR3 gives the full variable domain: DVKVTQSSRYLVKRTGEKVFLECVQDMDHENMFWYRQDPGLGLRLIYFSYDVKMKEKGDIPEGYSVSREKKERFSLILESASTNQTSMYLCASSGVGGYEQYFGPGTRLTVT.

The rearrangement joins TRBV7-9 to TRBJ2-4; TRBD1 aligns across 8 bases. The CDR3 has 18 residues. Germline assignment: CDR1 SEHNR and CDR2 FQNEAQ (reference sequence). The J segment lost 0 bases and the V segment lost 5 bases, leaving 12 bases of the junction unmatched. CDR3 sequence: CASSLGQGQSLAKNIQYF. The CDR3 DNA reads TGTGCCAGCAGCCTCGGACAGGGCCAGTCTTTAGCCAAAAACATTCAGTACTTC.

The CDR3 nucleotides are TGTGCCAGCAGCCCGGGACATATTAACGAAGAGACCCAGTACTTC. Its protein product is CASSPGHINEETQYF. The rearrangement uses TRBV4-2 and TRBJ2-5, with D maybe TRBD1 (6 bases). The CDR3 has 15 residues. CDR1 is LGHNA, CDR2 YNFKEQ, per germline. V was cut by 4 bases and J by 3 bases, with 15 bases left in between.

This chain joins TRBV30 and TRBJ2-7; D unresolved. Germline V gene data show CDR1 as GTSNPN and CDR2 as SVGIG (reference sequence). Trimming stripped 4 bases from V and 0 bases from J, with 7 bases between. The CDR3 contains 12 residues. CDR3: CAWKESSYEQYF. CDR3 nucleotides: TGTGCCTGGAAAGAGAGCTCCTACGAGCAGTACTTC. The full variable domain, rest sourced from reference TRBV30 and TRBJ2-7, is SQTIHQWPATLVQPVGSPLSLECTVEGTSNPNLYWYRQAAGRGLQLLFYSVGIGQISSEVPQNLSASRPQDRQFILSSKKLLLSDSGFYLCAWKESSYEQYFGPGTRLTVT.

V and J are TRBV6-6 and TRBJ1-1; no definite D call. The CDR3 length is 15 residues. The V end lost 7 bases, the J end lost 0 bases, and 15 bases lay between the germline ends. Looked up from germline, CDR1 is MNHNY and CDR2 is SVGAGI (reference sequence). The CDR3 loop reads CASISAAPLNTEAFF. CDR3 nucleotides: TGTGCCAGCATCTCCGCGGCCCCCTTGAACACTGAAGCTTTCTTT.

Comments on this clone: This CDR3 is also generated by other DNA sequences in the sample. The V gene is TRBV18, the J gene TRBJ2-2; TRBD1 aligns across 9 bases. Germline V gene sequence: CDR1 KGHSH, CDR2 LQKENI. V was clipped by 3 bases and J by 3 bases; unmatched bases: 2. The CDR3 sequence is 15 residues long. CDR3 protein: CASSPDRGYTGELFF. CDR3 DNA: TGTGCCAGCTCACCGGACAGGGGTTACACCGGGGAGCTGTTTTTT.

The rearrangement links TRBV7-9 to TRBJ1-2; D perhaps matches TRBD1 (5 bases). Trimming removed 4 bases at V and 8 bases at J, with 14 bases between. CDR3 size: 13 residues. Looked up from germline, CDR1 is SEHNR and CDR2 is FQNEAQ (reference sequence). CDR3 nucleotides: TGTGCCAGCAGCTCGGGGGAGCGGGCGGGCTACACCTTC. Encoded protein: CASSSGERAGYTF. The full variable domain, its missing parts supplied by reference TRBV7-9 and TRBJ1-2, is DTGVSQNPRHKITKRGQNVTFRCDPISEHNRLYWYRQTLGQGPEFLTYFQNEAQLEKSRLLSDRFSAERPKGSFSTLEIQRTEQGDSAMYLCASSSGERAGYTFGSGTRLTVV.

The rearrangement links TRBV6-4 to TRBJ2-1; 7 bases map to TRBD2. Losses at the gene ends were 0 bases for V and 3 bases for J; bases not matched to a gene: 2. Per germline, CDR1 MRHNA and CDR2 SNTAGT. The CDR3 extends over 15 amino acids. The CDR3 protein is CASSDSGGDYNEQFF. As DNA, the CDR3 is TGTGCCAGCAGTGACTCGGGAGGGGACTACAATGAGCAGTTCTTC.

V is TRBV11-3 and J is TRBJ2-1; D might be TRBD2 (5 bases). Germline V gives CDR1 SGHNT, CDR2 YENEEA. There are 18 residues in the CDR3. V lost 1 base to trimming and J lost 8 bases, with 24 bases between them. This CDR3 is CASSLVAGLSLVLHEQFF. The CDR3 bases are TGTGCCAGCAGCTTAGTTGCAGGACTCTCTCTCGTCCTCCATGAGCAGTTCTTC. Full variable domain (rest looked up from reference TRBV11-3 and TRBJ2-1): EAGVVQSPRYKIIEKKQPVAFWCNPISGHNTLYWYLQNLGQGPELLIRYENEEAVDDSQLPKDRFSAERLKGVDSTLKIQPAELGDSAVYLCASSLVAGLSLVLHEQFFGPGTRLTVL.

The chain is built from TRBV27 and TRBJ2-7; D possibly corresponds to TRBD1 (6 bases). CDR3 length: 14 residues. The germline V gene has CDR1 MNHEY and CDR2 SMNVEV (reference sequence). The germline V and J ends were trimmed by 5 bases and 1 base, with 12 bases remaining between them. In DNA, the CDR3 is TGTGCCAGCAGTCTCTCAGACAGGTCCTACGAGCAGTACTTC. It encodes CASSLSDRSYEQYF.

This clone appeared a single time. The chain joins TRBV11-2 to TRBJ1-2, with 9 nucleotides matching TRBD1. There are 15 residues in the CDR3. Germline-derived CDR1 and CDR2 are SGHAT and FQNNGV. The V gene end was trimmed by 5 bases and the J gene end by 5 bases; junction bases not matched to a gene: 9. In nucleotides, the CDR3 is TGTGCCAGCAGCGGCCCGGGACAGGGAGGTTATGGCTACACCTTC. Amino acids: CASSGPGQGGYGYTF.

CDR3 residues: CASSEYTGLSGYTF. The CDR3 DNA reads as TGTGCCAGCAGTGAATACACAGGGCTGAGTGGCTACACCTTC. The chain recombines TRBV2 with TRBJ1-2; TRBD1 might be the D (6 bases). The germline V gene encodes CDR1 SNHLY and CDR2 FYNNEI. V lost 2 bases, J lost 7 bases, and 14 bases lay in between. This CDR3 is built from 14 residues.

This rearrangement joins TRBV7-3 to TRBJ2-3, with D perhaps matching TRBD2 (5 bases). The CDR3 runs to 15 residues. Germline loops: CDR1 SGHTA, CDR2 FQGTGA. The ends were cut back, 2 bases at V and 0 bases at J, with 9 bases in the middle. CDR3 nucleotides: TGTGCCAGCAGCTTAGAGGGTACAAGCACAGATACGCAGTATTTT. This encodes CASSLEGTSTDTQYF.

The chain joins TRBV11-2 to TRBJ1-1; 9 nucleotides match TRBD1. Germline V lookup: CDR1 SGHAT, CDR2 FQNNGV. Trimming removed 0 bases from V and 0 bases from J; junction bases left unmatched: 11. This CDR3 spans 19 amino acids. CDR3 sequence reads: CASSLDRRQGVFVNTEAFF. For the CDR3, the DNA is TGTGCCAGCAGCTTAGATCGAAGACAGGGGGTATTCGTGAACACTGAAGCTTTCTTT. Variable domain in full (rest from reference TRBV11-2 and TRBJ1-1): EAGVAQSPRYKIIEKRQSVAFWCNPISGHATLYWYQQILGQGPKLLIQFQNNGVVDDSQLPKDRFSAERLKGVDSTLKIQPAKLEDSAVYLCASSLDRRQGVFVNTEAFFGQGTRLTVV.

This chain connects TRBV7-8 to TRBJ1-5; no firm D call. V was shortened by 1 base and J by 3 bases, with 10 bases between the two germline ends. In germline, CDR1 is SGHVS, CDR2 FQNEAQ. This CDR3 is built from 15 residues. This chain's CDR3 is CASSLVAGNNQPQHF. DNA of the CDR3: TGTGCCAGCAGCTTAGTTGCAGGAAACAATCAGCCCCAGCATTTT.

The V gene is TRBV28, the J gene TRBJ1-2, with 10 bases identical to TRBD1. Per the germline V gene, CDR1 is MDHEN and CDR2 is SYDVKM. The CDR3 loop spans 15 amino acids. With 6 bases clipped from V and 3 bases from J, the junction kept 7 bases outside the gene matches. The CDR3 sequence is CASRGTGEAHYGYTF. In DNA, the CDR3 is TGTGCCAGCAGAGGGACAGGGGAGGCTCACTATGGCTACACCTTC.

The rearrangement uses TRBV5-5 and TRBJ1-1; no definite D call. CDR3 length: 15 residues. V lost 1 base and J lost 0, with 10 bases in between. Per the germline V gene, CDR1 is SGHKS and CDR2 is YYEKEE (reference sequence). The CDR3 coding sequence is TGTGCCAGCAGCTTGATTGCAGGAATGAACACTGAAGCTTTCTTT. It specifies CASSLIAGMNTEAFF.

V and J are TRBV11-2 and TRBJ2-3; 7 bases match TRBD1. From germline, CDR1 is SGHAT and CDR2 FQNNGV. V trimming: 1 base; J trimming: 2 bases; junction bases outside the gene matches: 3. This CDR3 comprises 15 residues. The CDR3 loop is CASSLVGGSTDTQYF. The DNA for the CDR3 is TGTGCCAGCAGCTTAGTAGGGGGCTCCACAGATACGCAGTATTTT.

This clone was detected only once. The CDR3 sequence: CASSQGVLAGIEQYF. Here the CDR3 DNA reads TGCGCCAGCAGCCAAGGTGTACTAGCGGGAATCGAGCAGTACTTC. This chain joins TRBV4-3 and TRBJ2-7, with 10 bases fitting TRBD2. V trimming: 1 base; J trimming: 6 bases; junction bases outside the gene matches: 6. CDR1 and CDR2 from the germline V gene are LGHNA and YSLEER. The CDR3 has 15 amino acids.

The J gene is TRBJ2-5, the V gene TRBV19; possibly TRBD2 for D (7 bases). The V gene's germline CDR1 is LNHDA and CDR2 SQIVND (reference sequence). Trimming took 8 bases from V and 6 from J, leaving 13 bases between them. This CDR3 contains 12 residues. The CDR3 sequence: CASGGGGKTQYF. CDR3 nucleotides: TGTGCCAGTGGAGGGGGGGGAAAGACCCAGTACTTC. Together with reference TRBV19 and TRBJ2-5, the CDR3 gives the full variable domain: DGGITQSPKYLFRKEGQNVTLSCEQNLNHDAMYWYRQDPGQGLRLIYYSQIVNDFQKGDIAEGYSVSREKKESFPLTVTSAQKNPTAFYLCASGGGGKTQYFGPGTRLLVL.

The CDR3 is CASSWTGVMNTEAFF. The CDR3 DNA sequence: TGTGCCAGCAGCTGGACAGGGGTTATGAACACTGAAGCTTTCTTT. V and J are TRBV7-6 and TRBJ1-1, with TRBD1 matching 9 bases. Trimming cost V 4 bases and J 0 bases; bases outside gene matches: 3. The CDR3 loop spans 15 amino acids. Per the germline V gene, CDR1 is SGHVS and CDR2 is FNYEAQ.